This T cell receptor beta chain was profiled in a study of blood T cell repertoires in COVID-19. Only in-frame clones appear in the TCRdb table, and some are missing; sequencing was by immunoSEQ multiplex PCR. Of 100,000 to 150,000 clones in the sample, approximately 85% were seen once. The V gene's germline CDR1 is SGHVS and CDR2 FNYEAQ. The V and J ends lost 3 bases and 7 bases, in that order; junction bases with no gene match: 3. The CDR3 totals 13 residues. The sample comprised peripheral blood. V usage is TRBV7-6 and J usage is TRBJ1-5, with 7 bases matching TRBD1. This TCR was recovered from a woman of 80 years or more with acute or convalescent COVID-19. In DNA, the CDR3 is TGTGCCAGCAGCTTGACAGGGCGGCAGCCCCAGCATTTT. Protein product: CASSLTGRQPQHF. Full variable domain (outside the CDR3, taken from reference TRBV7-6 and TRBJ1-5): GAGVSQSPRYKVTKRGQDVALRCDPISGHVSLYWYRQALGQGPEFLTYFNYEAQQDKSGLPNDRFSAERPEGSISTLTIQRTEQRDSAMYRCASSLTGRQPQHFGDGTRLSIL.